The clone carrying this TCR beta chain was observed at least ten times. Its target is not known. The sample is drawn from a study of metastatic and nonmetastatic thyroid tumors. At the level of the study: The study looked at repertoires side by side in blood and in tumor or nodule tissue from malignant and benign thyroid patients. Overall study findings and caveats: It was reported that TCR beta diversity was significantly higher in malignant thyroid tumors than benign nodules, in blood and tumor.

V was clipped by 5 bases and J by 4 bases, with 9 bases between them. The V gene's germline CDR1 is SGHAT and CDR2 FQNNGV. The CDR3 has 12 amino acids. Original processing methods: A distant-metastasis classifier for papillary thyroid cancer was built using CDR3 differences across clinicopathological groups. With MiXCR, TCRdb reprocessed the PCR reads. These V and J calls originate from TCRdb's pipeline instead of the authors' own analysis. The sample shows some 34,000 clones, approximately 15% of them seen only once. No treatment had been given to any patient before thyroid surgery. Specimen: blood. V and J are TRBV11-2 and TRBJ2-7, with D perhaps TRBD1 (5 bases). The sequence was collected from a female donor with papillary thyroid cancer or a benign thyroid nodule (not recorded which). Some clones in this sample may be carry-over from other donors' samples. Written as DNA, the CDR3 is TGTGCCAGCAGCACCTCAGGGTACGAGCAGTACTTC. Translated, it gives CASSTSGYEQYF.